The rows below give T cell receptor beta chains drawn from one sample of a study of T cell repertoires in ileal Crohn's disease. Profiling relied on immunoSEQ multiplex PCR, and the TCRdb table lists in-frame clones only, not all of them. Of roughly 60,000 clones in the sample, approximately 91% were seen once. Sequencing was performed on ileal tissue. These receptors were collected from an adult with Crohn's disease. Both conserved end residues are part of each CDR3. A D gene is named only where the DNA matches it firmly.

V	D	length	J	DNA	CDR3
TRBV27	-	14	TRBJ2-2	TGTGCCAGCAGAGGAAACAGGGACACCGGGGAGCTGTTTTTT	CASRGNRDTGELFF
TRBV19	-	13	TRBJ1-5	TGTGCCAGTAGTATGACAAGGAATCAGCCCCAGCATTTT	CASSMTRNQPQHF
TRBV4-2	-	14	TRBJ2-2	TGTGCCAGCAGGGGAGTAGGGAACACCGGGGAGCTGTTTTTT	CASRGVGNTGELFF
TRBV28	-	15	TRBJ1-6	TGTGCCAGCAGTTTATCGGCAGGGCCTAATTCACCCCTCCACTTT	CASSLSAGPNSPLHF
TRBV28	TRBD2	14	TRBJ2-1	TGTGCCAGCAGTTTTAGCGGGGGCCCCAATGAGCAGTTCTTC	CASSFSGGPNEQFF
TRBV2	TRBD1	14	TRBJ2-5	TGTGCCAGCAGTCCGCGGACAGGGGAAGAGACCCAGTACTTC	CASSPRTGEETQYF
TRBV4-3	TRBD1	16	TRBJ2-7	TGCGCCAGCAGCCAAGAACCGACAGGGCATCCCTACGAGCAGTACTTC	CASSQEPTGHPYEQYF
TRBV5-1	-	13	TRBJ2-1	TGCGCCAGCAGCCCGAGTAATTATGATGAGCAGTTCTTC	CASSPSNYDEQFF
TRBV10-2	-	12	TRBJ2-1	TGCGCCAGCAGAGGACTCAGCAATGAGCAGTTCTTC	CASRGLSNEQFF
TRBV15	-	14	TRBJ2-1	TGTGCCACCAGAGCGGAGAGCTCCTACAATGAGCAGTTCTTC	CATRAESSYNEQFF
TRBV25-1	-	13	TRBJ1-1	TGTGCCAGCAGTACAGTCCTCTACGGTGAAGCTTTCTTT	CASSTVLYGEAFF
TRBV11-2	TRBD1	15	TRBJ2-3	TGTGCCAGCAGCTTAGGACAGGGGGTCGCAGATACGCAGTATTTT	CASSLGQGVADTQYF
TRBV2	TRBD1	20	TRBJ1-5	TGTGCCAGCACAGGACCGAATCGACCGGGACAGGGTCTTAGCAATCAGCCCCAGCATTTT	CASTGPNRPGQGLSNQPQHF
TRBV5-6	-	15	TRBJ1-1	TGTGCCAGCAGCTTGGGATCCGGGGGTAACACTGAAGCTTTCTTT	CASSLGSGGNTEAFF
TRBV7-9	-	16	TRBJ1-6	TGTGCCAGCAGCTTTACCCTAGGAGGGCAGAATTCACCCCTCCACTTT	CASSFTLGGQNSPLHF
TRBV5-1	-	13	TRBJ2-2	TGCGCCAGCAGCCAACAGGACACCGGGGAGCTGTTTTTT	CASSQQDTGELFF
TRBV6-5	-	16	TRBJ1-4	TGTGCCAGCAGTTACCAAAGGGGCTCAACTAATGAAAAACTGTTTTTT	CASSYQRGSTNEKLFF